This TCR beta chain was retrieved from a study of cytomegalovirus exposure and HLA in healthy donors. General observations from the study: For most TCR sequences rarity was the rule, although some public TCRs occurred in many donors. Sequencing likely caused a cluster of highly shared sequence variants. Being indistinguishable, some V segments were excluded, TRBV6-2 and TRBV6-3 among them. Most TCR beta V segments were productive about 87% or about 30% of the time in an earlier analysis.

Germline-derived CDR1 and CDR2 are SGHDT and YYEEEE. V was pared by 3 bases and J by 4 bases, with 10 bases of the junction left unmatched. CDR3 length equals 16 residues. The PCR made use of 60 Vbeta and 13 Jbeta primers. Some clones are missing from TCRdb's copy, which holds only in-frame ones; the method was immunoSEQ multiplex PCR. The table has roughly 100,000 clones, 75% to 85% seen once; the top ten hold roughly 9.8%. Worth noting for this clone: The antigen remains undetermined.

The J gene is TRBJ2-3, the V gene TRBV5-6; TRBD2 aligns across 8 bases. The sample comprised PBMCs. This receptor was identified in a man aged 18-30 years in good health and CMV-seropositive. CDR3 sequence (DNA): TGTGCCAGCAGCTCGACGACTAGCGCGGGTGCAGATACGCAGTATTTT. Translation gives CASSSTTSAGADTQYF.